What follows are 20 T cell receptor beta chains derived from one specimen sequenced in a study of PD-L1 blockade in urothelial cancer. Sequenced by immunoSEQ multiplex PCR; TCRdb stores in-frame clones only, minus some. The sample consists of more than 30,000 clones, roughly 89% of them appearing once. This material consisted of PBMCs, taken around atezolizumab (anti-PD-L1) treatment. The receptors come from a man in his fifties or sixties with urothelial cancer.

The rearrangement joins TRBV4-3 to TRBJ2-5, with 7 bases that match TRBD2. The germline gives CDR1 LGHNA, CDR2 YSLEER. The CDR3 totals 16 residues. Unmatched junction bases numbered 9, after V lost 0 bases and J lost 5 bases. Written as DNA, the CDR3 is TGCGCCAGCAGCCAAGATTGGGCGCAGGGAGGGGAGACCCAGTACTTC. Its protein is CASSQDWAQGGETQYF.

Within the sample, this clone is medium-sized. The V call is TRBV5-4, the J call TRBJ2-3; 14 bases agree with TRBD2. CDR1 and CDR2 from the germline V gene are SGHNT and YYREEE (reference sequence). The length of the CDR3 is 17 residues. Trimming cost V 4 bases and J 3 bases; bases outside gene matches: 7. CDR3 sequence reads: CASSRRLAGGPTDTQYF. CDR3 DNA sequence: TGTGCCAGCAGCAGACGACTAGCGGGAGGGCCGACAGATACGCAGTATTTT.

This clone has a single count. The gene calls are TRBV7-6 and TRBJ2-2, with D possibly TRBD1 on 6 matching bases. Per germline, CDR1 SGHVS and CDR2 FNYEAQ. The CDR3 totals 17 residues. V gave up 5 bases and J gave up 9 bases, with 25 bases separating them. The CDR3 loop reads CASSPLGIRTVGWELFF. The CDR3 DNA sequence: TGTGCCAGCAGCCCATTAGGCATCCGGACAGTCGGCTGGGAGCTGTTTTTT.

This clone was counted a single time. The rearrangement joins TRBV6-5 to TRBJ1-4, with 10 bases lining up with TRBD1. This CDR3 has 15 amino acids. Unmatched junction bases numbered 4, after V lost 5 bases and J lost 4 bases. CDR1 and CDR2 (germline): MNHEY, SVGAGI. The CDR3 sequence is CASSRTGGINEKLFF. The CDR3 DNA sequence: TGTGCCAGCAGTCGGACAGGGGGTATTAATGAAAAACTGTTTTTT.

The chain has TRBV7-2 and TRBJ1-5; perhaps TRBD1 as D (6 bases). The CDR3 spans 15 residues. V lost 6 bases, J lost 1 base, and 13 bases lay in between. Germline values: CDR1 SGHTA, CDR2 FQGNSA. The CDR3 sequence is CASSPTGFSNQPQHF. For the CDR3, the DNA is TGTGCCAGCAGTCCTACAGGGTTCAGCAATCAGCCCCAGCATTTT.

This sequence joins TRBV13 and TRBJ2-7; tentative D call: TRBD1 (6 bases). CDR1 and CDR2 (germline): PRHDT, FYEKMQ (reference sequence). Trimming shortened V by 4 bases and J by 6 bases, and 16 bases separated the two germline ends. This CDR3 comprises 14 residues. CDR3: CASSSNLRGSEQYF. CDR3 in DNA: TGTGCCAGCAGCTCCAATTTAAGGGGGAGCGAGCAGTACTTC.

The chain has TRBV5-8 and TRBJ1-5; 8 nucleotides align to TRBD1. The CDR3 runs 16 residues. Trimming at V came to 5 bases and at J to 2 bases, leaving 9 bases not matched to a gene. Germline CDR1 SGHTS, CDR2 YDEGEE. This CDR3 reads CASRPTGDGGNQPQHF. The DNA for the CDR3 is TGTGCCAGCAGGCCGACAGGGGACGGCGGCAATCAGCCCCAGCATTTT.

The rearrangement joins TRBV5-6 to TRBJ2-3; TRBD1 matches at 9 bases. The CDR3 spans 17 residues. Germline lookup yields CDR1 SGHDT and CDR2 YYEEEE. V shed 4 bases and J 5 bases; nucleotides not matched to a gene: 14. The CDR3 DNA reads as TGTGCCAGCAGCCGGGACAGGGATTCTCATGCGCAAGATACGCAGTATTTT. Its protein product is CASSRDRDSHAQDTQYF.

This sequence joins TRBV19 and TRBJ1-3; weak D call: TRBD1 (6 bases). Per germline, CDR1 LNHDA and CDR2 SQIVND (reference sequence). The CDR3 totals 15 residues. With 6 bases removed from V and 0 bases from J, the gap between germline ends came to 12 bases. CDR3 residues: CASRPQDSSGNTIYF. For the CDR3, the DNA is TGTGCCAGTAGACCCCAGGACAGCTCTGGAAACACCATATATTTT.

The chain carries TRBV4-1 and TRBJ2-6; TRBD1 matches 10 bases. Per the germline V gene, CDR1 is MGHRA and CDR2 is YSYEKL. The CDR3 is made up of 18 amino acids. V dropped 3 bases and J dropped 1; count of bases not matched to a gene: 6. This CDR3 reads CASSQQTGGVSGANVLTF. For the CDR3, the DNA is TGCGCCAGCAGCCAGCAGACAGGGGGCGTTTCTGGGGCCAACGTCCTGACTTTC.

The genes are TRBV7-3 and TRBJ2-1, with 10 bases matching TRBD2. The CDR3 is 17 residues long. Germline values: CDR1 SGHTA, CDR2 FQGTGA. V shed 4 bases, J shed 9 bases, and the junction held 15 bases outside the gene matches. The CDR3 spells CASSSRKSGGANGEQFF. The CDR3 region has the DNA TGTGCCAGCAGCTCCCGTAAGAGCGGGGGGGCCAATGGTGAGCAGTTCTTC.

The rearrangement uses TRBV18 and TRBJ1-4; D gene uncertain. The germline V and J ends were trimmed by 3 bases and 0 bases, with 11 bases remaining between them. The germline gives CDR1 KGHSH, CDR2 LQKENI. There are 16 residues in the CDR3. Written as DNA, the CDR3 is TGTGCCAGCTCACCTCGCAGTCTTGCAACTAATGAAAAACTGTTTTTT. Protein product: CASSPRSLATNEKLFF.

This chain joins TRBV10-1 and TRBJ2-2; 9 bases line up with TRBD2. The CDR3 contains 16 residues. The V gene end was trimmed by 4 bases and the J gene end by 1 base; junction bases not matched to a gene: 4. The V gene's germline CDR1 is WNHNN and CDR2 SYGVQD (reference sequence). The CDR3 DNA sequence: TGCGCCAGCAGTGGGAAACTAGCGGGGAACACCGGGGAGCTGTTTTTT. Encoded protein: CASSGKLAGNTGELFF.

The gene calls are TRBV4-2 and TRBJ2-1, with TRBD2 matching 7 bases. Germline CDR1 reads LGHNA; CDR2 reads YNFKEQ. V was clipped by 0 bases and J by 12 bases; unmatched bases: 11. The CDR3 contains 15 residues. CDR3 in DNA: TGTGCCAGCAGCCAAGAAGCGACCACGGGAGGACGGCAGTTCTTC. It specifies CASSQEATTGGRQFF.

The J gene is TRBJ2-4, the V gene TRBV7-3; tentatively, D is TRBD2 (6 bases). CDR3 length equals 14 residues. Trimming pared 2 bases from V and 8 bases from J, leaving 13 bases between. CDR1 and CDR2 from the germline V gene are SGHTA and FQGTGA. The CDR3: CASSLGQPGDIQYF. CDR3 sequence (DNA): TGTGCCAGCAGCTTAGGTCAACCGGGGGACATTCAGTACTTC.

The J gene is TRBJ2-1, the V gene TRBV19; 11 nucleotides align to TRBD2. J lost 9 bases, V lost 1 base, and 14 bases had no gene match. Germline assignment: CDR1 LNHDA and CDR2 SQIVND (reference sequence). This CDR3 has 18 amino acids. CDR3 sequence (DNA): TGTGCCAGTAGTATAGCGGCACTAGCGGGAGACGGTGGTGGTGAGCAGTTCTTC. It specifies CASSIAALAGDGGGEQFF. The full variable domain, completed using reference TRBV19 and TRBJ2-1, is DGGITQSPKYLFRKEGQNVTLSCEQNLNHDAMYWYRQDPGQGLRLIYYSQIVNDFQKGDIAEGYSVSREKKESFPLTVTSAQKNPTAFYLCASSIAALAGDGGGEQFFGPGTRLTVL.

This clone was recorded only once. In DNA, the CDR3 is TGTGCCAGCACCTGGACTAGCGTCGCCTACGAGCAGTACTTC. Protein sequence: CASTWTSVAYEQYF. V usage is TRBV6-1 and J usage is TRBJ2-7; 9 positions match TRBD2. Germline V CDR1 and CDR2: MNHNS, SASEGT. This CDR3 contains 14 residues. Losses at the gene ends were 7 bases for V and 2 bases for J; bases not matched to a gene: 6.

This clone was recorded once. The chain uses TRBV5-1 and TRBJ2-5; weak D call: TRBD2 (7 bases). Trimming cost V 4 bases and J 2 bases, with 15 bases left between them. Germline CDR1 SGHRS, CDR2 YFSETQ. This CDR3 is 15 amino acids long. CDR3 nucleotides: TGCGCCAGCAGCCCGCGGGGGCACCAACAAGAGACCCAGTACTTC. Its protein is CASSPRGHQQETQYF.

This sequence joins TRBV10-3 and TRBJ2-2, with a tentative D call TRBD2 (5 bases). The germline V gene encodes CDR1 ENHRY and CDR2 SYGVKD. Trimming cost V 6 bases and J 3 bases, with 11 bases left between them. The CDR3 runs to 14 residues. The CDR3: CAISRGQDTGELFF. The CDR3 region has the DNA TGTGCCATCAGCCGAGGGCAAGACACCGGGGAGCTGTTTTTT.

The chain employs TRBV18 and TRBJ2-3, with unresolved D. V was cut by 3 bases and J by 3 bases, with 4 bases left in between. CDR1 is KGHSH, CDR2 LQKENI, per germline. The CDR3 is 12 residues long. The CDR3 region has the DNA TGTGCCAGCTCACCCCCGACAGATACGCAGTATTTT. Its protein product is CASSPPTDTQYF.